Following are 20 T cell receptor beta chains from one sample sequenced in a study of molecular identifiers for immune sequencing clone quantification. TCRdb re-called the PCR reads through MiXCR, storing one row per CDR3 protein. The data contain over 90,000 distinct CDR3 sequences, under 40% of them singletons. The specimen sequenced was naive CD8+ T cells from blood, with Jurkat cell RNA spiked in. Subset denoted: FACS-sorted CD8+CD4-CCR7+CD45RA+ naive T cells. These receptors were taken from a human donor in good health. Some libraries in this study had Jurkat cell RNA spiked in.

This clonotype was detected a few times. J is TRBJ2-3 and V is TRBV11-2; D ambiguous. The germline CDR1 and CDR2 sequences are SGHAT and FQNNGV. The length of the CDR3 is 14 residues. V was cut by 3 bases and J by 3 bases, with 10 bases left in between. CDR3 nucleotides: TGTGCCAGCAGCTTTTTCCCGGGTACAGATACGCAGTATTTT. This sequence encodes CASSFFPGTDTQYF.

Concerning this clonotype: Possible read error: a much larger clone is one base away. This sequence joins TRBV29-1 and TRBJ2-1; D is possibly TRBD1 or TRBD2 (5 bases each). CDR1 is SQVTM and CDR2 is ANQGSEA in the germline V gene. The CDR3 spans 17 residues. CDR3 in DNA: TGCAGCGTTCCTGGGGACGCAGGCACGGGCAGTGGGTTAGGGCCCATATTC. This translates into CSVPGDAGTGSGLGPIF.

This clonotype was detected only a few times. This chain links TRBV27 with TRBJ2-3, with 8 bases that match TRBD1. Per germline, CDR1 MNHEY and CDR2 SMNVEV (reference sequence). This CDR3 region has 14 residues. The J segment lost 8 bases and the V segment lost 7 bases, leaving 11 bases of the junction unmatched. CDR3 residues: CASNPGQGYGTQYF. The CDR3 DNA reads as TGTGCCAGCAACCCCGGACAGGGCTATGGTACGCAGTATTTT.

About this clonotype: The junction does not match germline at one end; this may be a read error. The V gene is TRBV5-3, the J gene TRBJ1-1; 7 positions match TRBD1. TRBV5-3 is designated an ORF whose function remains uncertain. The CDR3 runs to 15 residues. CDR3 loop: CASSLATGENTEACF. The CDR3 DNA reads TGTGCCAGCAGCTTGGCAACAGGGGAGAACACTGAAGCTTGCTTT.

This clonotype has only a few counts. The gene calls are TRBV12-3 or TRBV12-4 and TRBJ2-3; D is perhaps TRBD2 (6 bases). The CDR3 extends over 14 amino acids. V lost 6 bases and J 6 bases, leaving 16 bases between the germline ends. CDR3 sequence: CASRMGLSPDTQYF. The CDR3 coding sequence is TGTGCCAGCAGGATGGGACTTTCCCCCGATACGCAGTATTTT.

The V call is TRBV6-5, the J call TRBJ1-1, with a tentative D call TRBD1 (5 bases). Trimming left V 7 bases short and J 4 bases short, with 13 bases between. Germline CDR1 reads MNHEY; CDR2 reads SVGAGI. The CDR3 spans 13 residues. CDR3 region: CASKEAGSTEAFF. The CDR3 nucleotides are TGTGCCAGCAAGGAGGCAGGGAGCACTGAAGCTTTCTTT.

This clonotype occurred once. A much larger clone lies one base from this, so it may be a read error. J is TRBJ2-2 and V is TRBV20-1; no firm D call. Germline-derived CDR1 and CDR2 are DFQATT and SNEGSKA (reference sequence). The ends were cut back, 1 base at V and 4 bases at J, with 16 bases in the middle. The CDR3 has 16 residues. Here the CDR3 reads CSARVVETASTGELFF. The CDR3 DNA reads TGCAGTGCTAGAGTAGTTGAGACTGCGAGCACCGGGGAGCTGTTTTTT.

The sample holds many counts of this clonotype. The J gene is TRBJ1-5, the V gene TRBV28; D not resolved. Trimming removed 7 bases from V and 0 bases from J, with 10 bases in between. In germline, CDR1 is MDHEN, CDR2 SYDVKM. The CDR3 sequence is 14 residues long. The CDR3 DNA follows: TGTGCCAGCATAGGCATCAATAGCAATCAGCCCCAGCATTTT. Amino acid sequence: CASIGINSNQPQHF. The complete variable domain, with remaining parts taken from reference TRBV28 and TRBJ1-5, reads DVKVTQSSRYLVKRTGEKVFLECVQDMDHENMFWYRQDPGLGLRLIYFSYDVKMKEKGDIPEGYSVSREKKERFSLILESASTNQTSMYLCASIGINSNQPQHFGDGTRLSIL.

Comments on this clonotype: The germline gene is not matched at one end of the junction; a read error may be the cause. The CDR3 DNA is TGTGCCGGCAGTTTTTCGCAGGGGGGCTATGGCTACACCTTC. Translation: CAGSFSQGGYGYTF. The chain combines TRBV27 with TRBJ1-2; 7 bases are shared with TRBD1. CDR1 is MNHEY and CDR2 is SMNVEV in the germline V gene (reference sequence). This CDR3 has 14 residues.

This clonotype was detected only a few times. The chain combines TRBV7-2 with TRBJ2-1; perhaps TRBD2 as D (5 bases). This CDR3 has 16 amino acids. V shed 4 bases and J shed 2 bases, with 15 bases lying between them. Germline CDR1 and CDR2: SGHTA and FQGNSA. For the CDR3, the DNA is TGTGCCAGCAGCTCCCACGGGGTAAGCACCTACAATGAGCAGTTCTTC. This translates into CASSSHGVSTYNEQFF.

CDR3 DNA sequence: TGTGCCAGCAGCCTAGCGTCCACGAGGGATACGCAGTATTTT. Translated: CASSLASTRDTQYF. J is TRBJ2-3 and V is TRBV14, with D perhaps matching TRBD2 (5 bases). The CDR3 contains 14 residues. The ends were cut back, 4 bases at V and 6 bases at J, with 14 bases in the middle. Germline V lookup: CDR1 SGHDN, CDR2 FVKESK.

This chain joins TRBV14 and TRBJ2-2; no firm D call. Germline lookup yields CDR1 SGHDN and CDR2 FVKESK. The ends were cut back, 1 base at V and 5 bases at J, with 5 bases in the middle. This CDR3 is built from 13 residues. The DNA of the CDR3 is TGTGCCAGCAGCCAAGTACATACCGGGGAGCTGTTTTTT. Residues: CASSQVHTGELFF.

The sample holds a few counts of this clonotype. The rearrangement uses TRBV6-2 or TRBV6-3 and TRBJ2-3; the D gene is possibly TRBD2 (6 bases). The CDR3 sequence is 15 residues long. The V gene lost 6 bases and the J gene lost 0 bases, with 13 bases spanning the gap. Germline loops: CDR1 MNHEY, CDR2 SVGEGT. CDR3 sequence reads: CASSTLAQSTDTQYF. CDR3 coding DNA: TGTGCCAGCAGCACTCTAGCGCAAAGCACAGATACGCAGTATTTT.

About this clonotype: One end of the junction fails to match germline, which may point to a read error. CDR3 in DNA: TGTGCCAGCGCCGCGGGAAGCCACGAGCAGTGCTTC. Its protein is CASAAGSHEQCF. The rearrangement joins TRBV11-2 to TRBJ2-7; TRBD2 is a possible D gene (6 bases). The CDR3 has 12 amino acids. Germline lookup yields CDR1 SGHAT and CDR2 FQNNGV.

At least ten counts were recorded for this clonotype. J is TRBJ2-3 and V is TRBV13; no definite D call. Germline CDR1 reads PRHDT; CDR2 reads FYEKMQ (reference sequence). V was trimmed by 5 bases and J by 6 bases, leaving 18 bases between them. CDR3 length: 15 amino acids. The CDR3 is CASSNDADSGDTQYF. CDR3 bases: TGTGCCAGCAGCAACGATGCCGACTCTGGGGATACGCAGTATTTT.

Ten or more counts support this clonotype. The V gene is TRBV7-9, the J gene TRBJ2-3; 7 bases are a match to TRBD1. Per the germline V gene, CDR1 is SEHNR and CDR2 is FQNEAQ (reference sequence). V shed 0 bases and J 0 bases; nucleotides not matched to a gene: 3. The CDR3 is 16 residues long. CDR3 amino acids: CASSLAQGDSTDTQYF. As DNA, the CDR3 is TGTGCCAGCAGCTTAGCGCAGGGGGACAGCACAGATACGCAGTATTTT.

With regard to this clonotype: This could be a read error, since a much larger clone is one nucleotide away. The V gene is TRBV5-1, the J gene TRBJ2-3; 10 bases line up with TRBD2. Germline V CDR1 and CDR2: SGHRS, YFSETQ. CDR3 length: 15 amino acids. The CDR3 bases are TGCGCCAGCAGCTTGTTTACTAGCGGGACAGATGCGCAGTATTTT. This gives the protein CASSLFTSGTDAQYF.

The genes are TRBV21-1 and TRBJ2-3; TRBD2, the table's D call, was not compared with the DNA. TRBV21-1 is reported as a pseudogene. This CDR3 has 19 residues. CDR3 residues: CASSKVSAGASGDTDTQYF. The CDR3 DNA sequence: TGTGCCAGCAGCAAAGTTAGTGCCGGGGCTAGCGGGGACACAGATACGCAGTATTTT.

This clonotype has a count of ten or more. The genes are TRBV11-3 and TRBJ2-7; D gene unclear. CDR1 SGHNT and CDR2 YENEEA come from the germline V gene. This CDR3 has 12 residues. V lost 5 bases and J 1 base, leaving 6 bases between the germline ends. CDR3 sequence reads: CASSDNSYEQYF. For the CDR3, the DNA is TGTGCCAGCAGCGACAATTCCTACGAGCAGTACTTC.

This clonotype has just a few counts. The rearrangement uses TRBV29-1 and TRBJ2-4, with D perhaps TRBD1 (5 bases). This CDR3 comprises 13 residues. V was pared by 1 base and J by 7 bases, with 11 bases between. Per the germline V gene, CDR1 is SQVTM and CDR2 is ANQGSEA. The CDR3 nucleotides are TGCAGCGTTGAAGGACAGCCTGAGAACATTCAGTACTTC. This sequence encodes CSVEGQPENIQYF.